These 5 T cell receptor beta chains share one sample of origin, sequenced in a study of metastatic and nonmetastatic thyroid tumors. Via MiXCR, TCRdb re-called the PCR reads. The table shows about 14,000 clones, with 25% to 30% occurring only once. Ahead of thyroid surgery, no patient had received treatment of any kind. The specimen sequenced was blood. These receptors originate from a female donor with papillary thyroid cancer or a benign thyroid nodule (not recorded which). Some clones in this sample may be carry-over from other donors' samples.

The chain couples TRBV6-1 to TRBJ2-7; 7 nucleotides align to TRBD1. The CDR3 is made up of 14 amino acids. The germline V gene encodes CDR1 MNHNS and CDR2 SASEGT. With 5 bases clipped from V and 6 bases from J, the junction kept 10 bases outside the gene matches. The CDR3 nucleotides read TGTGCCAGCAGTCCCAGACAGGGTACTGGCGAGCAGTACTTC. Protein: CASSPRQGTGEQYF.

This clone occurred a few times. This may arise from a read error, as a much more abundant clone is one base away. The chain employs TRBV18 and TRBJ2-5; TRBD1 might be the D (6 bases). The CDR3 runs 12 residues. V was trimmed by 1 base and J by 10 bases, leaving 10 bases between them. Germline assignment: CDR1 KGHSH and CDR2 LQKENI. This chain's CDR3 is CASSPQRGIQYF. CDR3 sequence (DNA): TGTGCCAGCTCACCACAAAGGGGGATCCAGTACTTC.

This clone has a count of ten or more. The V gene is TRBV5-1, the J gene TRBJ2-3; 7 bases are shared with TRBD2. The CDR3 contains 16 residues. V gave up 0 bases and J gave up 2 bases; unmatched junction bases: 6. CDR1 and CDR2 from the germline V gene are SGHRS and YFSETQ. The CDR3 is CASSLDGGGSTDTQYF. CDR3 sequence (DNA): TGCGCCAGCAGCTTGGATGGGGGGGGGTCCACAGATACGCAGTATTTT. Combining the CDR3 with reference TRBV5-1 and TRBJ2-3 gives the whole variable domain KAGVTQTPRYLIKTRGQQVTLSCSPISGHRSVSWYQQTPGQGLQFLFEYFSETQRNKGNFPGRFSGRQFSNSRSEMNVSTLELGDSALYLCASSLDGGGSTDTQYFGPGTRLTVL.

The chain is built from TRBV20-1 and TRBJ1-5; D is uncertain. The CDR3 is 15 amino acids. Germline-derived CDR1 and CDR2 are DFQATT and SNEGSKA (reference sequence). CDR3 in amino acids: CSARDRLPYDQPQHF. CDR3 bases: TGCTCTGCTAGAGATCGTTTACCGTACGATCAGCCCCAGCATTTT.

The chain carries TRBV7-2 and TRBJ1-3, with TRBD1 identical over 8 bases. This CDR3 is built from 13 residues. The J segment lost 4 bases and the V segment lost 8 bases, leaving 4 bases of the junction unmatched. Germline CDR1 and CDR2: SGHTA and FQGNSA. The CDR3 coding sequence is TGTGCCAGCTCGACAGGGGAAGGAAACACCATATATTTT. It yields the protein CASSTGEGNTIYF.